The source of this TCR beta chain is a study of T cell changes during pregnancy in multiple sclerosis. The CDR3 spans 13 residues. The germline gives CDR1 MGHRA, CDR2 YSYEKL. V shed 4 bases, J shed 4 bases, and the junction held 3 bases outside the gene matches. The protocol was immunoSEQ multiplex PCR, while the TCRdb copy is restricted to in-frame clones and leaves out a portion. The sample shows tens of thousands of clones, over 80% of them seen only once. The sequences come from peripheral blood, collected in the first trimester of pregnancy. The chain combines TRBV4-1 with TRBJ1-2; 7 bases match TRBD1. The source of this sequence is a female donor in good health, enrolled as a control in a pregnancy study. For the CDR3, the DNA is TGCGCCAGCAGCCGAACAGGGGTCTATGGCTACACCTTC. Translating gives CASSRTGVYGYTF.